What follows are 30 T cell receptor beta chains derived from one specimen sequenced in a study of T cells in Graves' hyperthyroidism and ophthalmopathy. The source material, RNA transcripts, was used to amplify TCR beta CDR3 regions. First-round RT-PCR targeting the TCR CDR3 was performed with the HTBI primer set. TCRdb passed the multiplex PCR reads through MiXCR, listing each CDR3 protein once. Of about 840,000 distinct CDR3 sequences detected, roughly 40% appear once; the ten largest clones hold more than 7%. Sequencing was carried out using blood. All receptors derive from a man in his late teens or twenties with Graves' hyperthyroidism.

This clonotype occurred many times. The gene calls are TRBV2 and TRBJ1-1; the D is unclear. The CDR3 is 15 amino acids. Germline CDR1 and CDR2: SNHLY and FYNNEI. The V and J ends lost 5 bases and 4 bases respectively, with 17 bases between them. CDR3 nucleotide sequence: TGTGCCAGCAGTTTAACGGGTCCATGGGGCACTGAAGCTTTCTTT. Protein sequence: CASSLTGPWGTEAFF. The full variable domain, with the rest looked up from reference TRBV2 and TRBJ1-1, is EPEVTQTPSHQVTQMGQEVILRCVPISNHLYFYWYRQILGQKVEFLVSFYNNEISEKSEIFDDQFSVERPDGSNFTLKIRSTKLEDSAMYFCASSLTGPWGTEAFFGQGTRLTVV.

The V call is TRBV9, the J call TRBJ2-6; no definite D call. Germline V gene sequence: CDR1 SGDLS, CDR2 YYNGEE. This CDR3 comprises 18 residues. V was clipped by 0 bases and J by 0 bases, with 13 bases between them. The CDR3: CASSVARHALSGANVLTF. CDR3 nucleotide sequence: TGTGCCAGCAGCGTAGCCAGACACGCCCTCTCTGGGGCCAACGTCCTGACTTTC.

This clonotype was seen at least ten times. This chain uses TRBV10-3 with TRBJ1-4; D perhaps matches TRBD1 (5 bases). Germline values: CDR1 ENHRY, CDR2 SYGVKD. V dropped 0 bases and J dropped 10 bases, with 6 bases sitting between them. The CDR3 covers 12 residues. The CDR3 DNA follows: TGTGCCATCAGTGAGTCGGGGGGAAAACTGTTTTTT. Its protein is CAISESGGKLFF.

The rearrangement joins TRBV11-2 to TRBJ2-5; D ambiguous. V gave up 2 bases and J gave up 9 bases, with 13 bases separating them. Germline CDR1 is SGHAT and CDR2 is FQNNGV. The CDR3 sequence is 13 residues long. The CDR3 DNA reads TGTGCCAGCAGCTTACTTTTCGGTCAGCCCCAGTACTTC. This codes for CASSLLFGQPQYF.

This clonotype occurred a few times. The chain links TRBV19 to TRBJ1-1; D remains ambiguous. Trimming removed 6 bases from V and 0 bases from J, with 14 bases in between. Germline V CDR1 and CDR2: LNHDA, SQIVND (reference sequence). There are 15 residues in the CDR3. The CDR3 loop reads CASRPLLKMNTEAFF. In DNA, the CDR3 is TGTGCCAGTAGGCCGCTGCTTAAAATGAACACTGAAGCTTTCTTT.

This clonotype was observed many times. The V gene is TRBV19, the J gene TRBJ1-6, with D perhaps matching TRBD1 (5 bases). The V end lost 4 bases, the J end lost 5 bases, and 15 bases lay between the germline ends. Germline V gene sequence: CDR1 LNHDA, CDR2 SQIVND (reference sequence). This CDR3 region has 16 residues. The CDR3 here is CASSTRQWVDNSPLHF. Written as DNA, the CDR3 is TGTGCCAGTAGTACCAGACAGTGGGTGGATAATTCACCCCTCCACTTT.

This clonotype was counted many times. CDR3 amino acids: CSATGEETQYF. Written as DNA, the CDR3 is TGCAGCGCCACAGGGGAAGAGACCCAGTACTTC. The rearrangement joins TRBV29-1 to TRBJ2-5, with 7 bases identical to TRBD1. CDR3 length equals 11 residues. Unmatched junction bases numbered 2, after V lost 7 bases and J lost 3 bases. The germline V gene encodes CDR1 SQVTM and CDR2 ANQGSEA.

This CDR3 is CASSVDGNTGNTF. The CDR3 coding sequence is TGCGCCAGCAGCGTCGACGGGAACACTGGAAACACCTTC. This chain uses TRBV5-1 with TRBJ1-2; D gene ambiguous. V lost 4 bases, J lost 12 bases, and 19 bases lay in between. CDR1 is SGHRS, CDR2 YFSETQ, per germline. This CDR3 comprises 13 residues. Variable domain in full (rest from reference TRBV5-1 and TRBJ1-2): KAGVTQTPRYLIKTRGQQVTLSCSPISGHRSVSWYQQTPGQGLQFLFEYFSETQRNKGNFPGRFSGRQFSNSRSEMNVSTLELGDSALYLCASSVDGNTGNTFGSGTRLTVV.

The V and J genes are TRBV7-9 and TRBJ2-7; 8 bases map to TRBD1. Per germline, CDR1 SEHNR and CDR2 FQNEAQ (reference sequence). This CDR3 has 16 amino acids. The V gene end was trimmed by 5 bases and the J gene end by 3 bases; junction bases not matched to a gene: 12. The CDR3, as DNA: TGTGCCAGCAGCCCCACCAGGGGGCCGTTTTTCTACGAGCAGTACTTC. Protein: CASSPTRGPFFYEQYF.

In its sample, this clonotype was seen many times. The chain has TRBV29-1 and TRBJ1-1; a weak D match, TRBD1 (5 bases). The length of the CDR3 is 14 residues. CDR1 and CDR2 (germline): SQVTM, ANQGSEA. The V gene lost 7 bases and the J gene lost 3 bases, with 18 bases spanning the gap. Here the CDR3 reads CSAVGLQGDTEAFF. CDR3 nucleotide sequence: TGCAGCGCCGTAGGTCTCCAAGGGGACACTGAAGCTTTCTTT. The variable domain in full, completed from reference TRBV29-1 and TRBJ1-1, reads SAVISQKPSRDICQRGTSLTIQCQVDSQVTMMFWYRQQPGQSLTLIATANQGSEATYESGFVIDKFPISRPNLTFSTLTVSNMSPEDSSIYLCSAVGLQGDTEAFFGQGTRLTVV.

This clonotype was recorded at least ten times. The chain carries TRBV2 and TRBJ2-5, with D possibly being TRBD2 (6 bases). Trimming removed 6 bases at V and 1 base at J, with 12 bases between. The germline gives CDR1 SNHLY, CDR2 FYNNEI. This CDR3 comprises 14 residues. The CDR3 DNA follows: TGTGCCAGCAGGTTTCCGGGACTCCAAGAGACCCAGTACTTC. Its protein product is CASRFPGLQETQYF.

As to this clonotype: A much larger clonotype is one base distant, so this may be a read error. The gene calls are TRBV15 and TRBJ1-1; D uncertain. CDR3 length: 14 residues. Germline V gene sequence: CDR1 LNHNV, CDR2 YYDKDF (reference sequence). V shed 0 bases and J shed 7 bases, with 12 bases lying between them. The CDR3 DNA sequence: TGTGCCACCAGCAGAGATATCCCCGCTTATGAAGCTTTCTTT. It codes for CATSRDIPAYEAFF.

For the CDR3, the DNA is TGTGCCAGCAGCTTAGCCGCCGCGTTGGAAGAGACCCAGTACTTC. It is translated as CASSLAAALEETQYF. This chain uses TRBV7-9 with TRBJ2-5; D remains unclear. V was cut by 0 bases and J by 3 bases, with 11 bases left in between. CDR3 length: 15 amino acids. The germline V gene encodes CDR1 SEHNR and CDR2 FQNEAQ (reference sequence). Variable domain in full (rest from reference TRBV7-9 and TRBJ2-5): DTGVSQNPRHKITKRGQNVTFRCDPISEHNRLYWYRQTLGQGPEFLTYFQNEAQLEKSRLLSDRFSAERPKGSFSTLEIQRTEQGDSAMYLCASSLAAALEETQYFGPGTRLLVL.

The chain carries TRBV2 and TRBJ2-2, with TRBD2 matching over 11 bases. The length of the CDR3 is 15 residues. The V and J ends lost 11 bases and 2 bases, in that order; junction bases with no gene match: 7. CDR1 SNHLY and CDR2 FYNNEI come from the germline V gene. CDR3 sequence reads: CAARGLADNTGELFF. CDR3 coding DNA: TGTGCCGCCAGGGGACTAGCGGACAACACCGGGGAGCTGTTTTTT.

The sample holds a few counts of this clonotype. The gene calls are TRBV20-1 and TRBJ2-5, with TRBD2 matching over 9 bases. The CDR3 is made up of 14 amino acids. The germline CDR1 and CDR2 sequences are DFQATT and SNEGSKA (reference sequence). Trimming cost V 0 bases and J 5 bases; bases outside gene matches: 4. The chain's CDR3 is CSARDSGSGETQYF. Here the CDR3 DNA reads TGCAGTGCTAGAGATAGCGGGAGCGGGGAGACCCAGTACTTC.

With respect to this clonotype: One end of the junction does not line up with germline, which may come from a read error. The rearrangement uses TRBV12-3 or TRBV12-4 and TRBJ1-1; D may be TRBD1 (5 bases). This CDR3 spans 11 amino acids. The CDR3 is CASSRDGGSGF. CDR3 in DNA: TGTGCCAGCAGCCGGGACGGCGGATCGGGGTTT.

The chain uses TRBV7-9 and TRBJ2-5, with D possibly TRBD2 on 6 matching bases. The CDR3 loop spans 14 amino acids. Trimming left V 1 base short and J 9 bases short, with 15 bases between. The germline CDR1 and CDR2 sequences are SEHNR and FQNEAQ (reference sequence). CDR3 region: CASSLGGGRQPQYF. CDR3 DNA: TGTGCCAGCAGCTTAGGCGGAGGGCGGCAGCCCCAGTACTTC.

This clonotype has a handful of counts. The J gene is TRBJ1-5, the V gene TRBV12-3 or TRBV12-4; D unresolved. The CDR3 consists of 13 residues. V lost 6 bases and J lost 5, with 11 bases in between. This CDR3 is CASSPSEDQPQHF. CDR3 coding DNA: TGTGCCAGCAGCCCCTCCGAGGATCAGCCCCAGCATTTT.

This clonotype was detected only a few times. The chain is built from TRBV6-5 and TRBJ1-2; 8 bases match TRBD1. CDR3 length: 14 amino acids. With 0 bases clipped from V and 7 bases from J, the junction kept 4 bases outside the gene matches. Per the germline V gene, CDR1 is MNHEY and CDR2 is SVGAGI. CDR3 nucleotide sequence: TGTGCCAGCAGTTACTCGACAGGGGAAGGTGGCTACACCTTC. Translation gives CASSYSTGEGGYTF.

The chain recombines TRBV20-1 with TRBJ2-7; D may be TRBD2 (5 bases). This CDR3 spans 14 amino acids. CDR1 and CDR2 from the germline V gene are DFQATT and SNEGSKA (reference sequence). V lost 5 bases to trimming and J lost 3 bases, with 17 bases between them. The CDR3 here is CSALDGRDLYEQYF. The CDR3 DNA sequence: TGCAGTGCTCTCGACGGCCGGGATCTCTACGAGCAGTACTTC.

The sample holds many counts of this clonotype. The chain combines TRBV19 with TRBJ1-5; 7 nucleotides agree with TRBD1. The CDR3 has 14 amino acids. Germline loops: CDR1 LNHDA, CDR2 SQIVND (reference sequence). Trimming took 3 bases from V and 6 from J; bases not matched to a gene: 5. CDR3 sequence: CASSMEGAGQPQHF. CDR3 DNA sequence: TGTGCCAGTAGTATGGAGGGGGCTGGTCAGCCCCAGCATTTT.

This clonotype showed up just once. The rearrangement joins TRBV29-1 to TRBJ2-3, with D possibly being TRBD1 or TRBD2 (7 bases each). Trimming removed 2 bases at V and 4 bases at J, with 16 bases between. This CDR3 spans 15 amino acids. The germline CDR1 and CDR2 sequences are SQVTM and ANQGSEA. Written as DNA, the CDR3 is TGCAGCGTTGAACGGGAGGCACAGGGGTCAGATACGCAGTATTTT. This translates into CSVEREAQGSDTQYF.

This clonotype turned up a few times. The chain uses TRBV25-1 and TRBJ2-7; D is perhaps TRBD1 or TRBD2 (6 bases each). This CDR3 is 13 amino acids long. The germline V gene encodes CDR1 MGHDK and CDR2 SYGVNS. V dropped 3 bases and J dropped 7 bases, with 13 bases sitting between them. The CDR3 loop is CASSETGAGEQYF. Here the CDR3 DNA reads TGTGCCAGCAGTGAGACGGGGGCCGGGGAGCAGTACTTC.

This clonotype was seen more than once but under ten times. The chain joins TRBV20-1 to TRBJ2-5, with D possibly being TRBD1 or TRBD2 (5 bases each). V lost 7 bases, J lost 2 bases, and 23 bases lay in between. In germline, CDR1 is DFQATT, CDR2 SNEGSKA (reference sequence). The CDR3 is made up of 16 amino acids. This chain's CDR3 is CSVGTRGFMGQETQYF. Here the CDR3 DNA reads TGCAGTGTCGGGACCCGAGGGTTCATGGGGCAAGAGACCCAGTACTTC.

This clonotype was seen at least ten times. The rearrangement uses TRBV15 and TRBJ2-5; 7 bases fit TRBD1. The CDR3 loop spans 13 amino acids. V lost 6 bases and J lost 6; bases outside the gene matches: 7. Germline CDR1 and CDR2: LNHNV and YYDKDF (reference sequence). The CDR3 reads CATRPGTVQTQYF. CDR3 bases: TGTGCCACCAGACCTGGGACAGTTCAGACCCAGTACTTC.

There are a few counts of this clonotype. The V gene is TRBV7-8, the J gene TRBJ2-2; D might be TRBD1 (6 bases). In germline, CDR1 is SGHVS, CDR2 FQNEAQ. The CDR3 is 14 amino acids. V was pared by 5 bases and J by 9 bases, with 16 bases between. In nucleotides, the CDR3 is TGTGCCAGCAGCGGCAGGGGAGATTTCCGGGAGCTGTTTTTT. As protein: CASSGRGDFRELFF.

This clonotype was seen repeatedly, ten times or more. This CDR3 reads CSATGREETQYF. Here the CDR3 DNA reads TGCAGTGCTACCGGTAGAGAGGAGACCCAGTACTTC. V gene TRBV20-1 combines with J gene TRBJ2-5; D unclear. The V gene's germline CDR1 is DFQATT and CDR2 SNEGSKA (reference sequence). CDR3 length: 12 amino acids. Trimming removed 4 bases at V and 5 bases at J, with 11 bases between.

This clonotype turned up a few times. V is TRBV20-1 and J is TRBJ2-7; 9 bases line up with TRBD2. Looked up from germline, CDR1 is DFQATT and CDR2 is SNEGSKA (reference sequence). The CDR3 loop spans 15 amino acids. V lost 2 bases, J lost 0 bases, and 5 bases stayed unmatched. CDR3 protein: CSARLAGTPSYEQYF. CDR3 sequence (DNA): TGCAGTGCTAGACTAGCGGGAACACCCTCCTACGAGCAGTACTTC.

The chain uses TRBV7-9 and TRBJ2-7; 12 bases fit TRBD2. The germline CDR1 and CDR2 sequences are SEHNR and FQNEAQ (reference sequence). The junction had 14 bases not matched to a gene; V was cut back by 5 bases and J by 6 bases. There are 17 residues in the CDR3. The CDR3 here is CASSLHGAGLAGSEQYF. The DNA for the CDR3 is TGTGCCAGCAGCCTACATGGGGCCGGACTAGCGGGAAGCGAGCAGTACTTC.

Many counts were recorded for this clonotype. The chain combines TRBV2 with TRBJ1-1; D may be TRBD1 (5 bases). There are 13 residues in the CDR3. Looked up from germline, CDR1 is SNHLY and CDR2 is FYNNEI. V was clipped by 6 bases and J by 1 base, with 9 bases between them. For the CDR3, the DNA is TGTGCCAGCAGGGGACCGACGAACACTGAAGCTTTCTTT. Protein product: CASRGPTNTEAFF.